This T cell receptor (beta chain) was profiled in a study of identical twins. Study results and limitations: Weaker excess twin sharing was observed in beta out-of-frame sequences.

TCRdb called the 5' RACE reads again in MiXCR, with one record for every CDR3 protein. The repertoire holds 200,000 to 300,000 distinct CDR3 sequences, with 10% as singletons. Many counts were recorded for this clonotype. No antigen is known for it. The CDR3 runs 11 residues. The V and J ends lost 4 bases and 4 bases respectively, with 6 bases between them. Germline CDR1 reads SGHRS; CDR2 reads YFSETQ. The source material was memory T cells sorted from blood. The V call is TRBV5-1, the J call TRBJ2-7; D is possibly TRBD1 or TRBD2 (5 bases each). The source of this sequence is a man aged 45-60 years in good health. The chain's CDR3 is CASSGGYEQYF. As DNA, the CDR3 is TGCGCCAGCAGCGGGGGTTACGAGCAGTACTTC.